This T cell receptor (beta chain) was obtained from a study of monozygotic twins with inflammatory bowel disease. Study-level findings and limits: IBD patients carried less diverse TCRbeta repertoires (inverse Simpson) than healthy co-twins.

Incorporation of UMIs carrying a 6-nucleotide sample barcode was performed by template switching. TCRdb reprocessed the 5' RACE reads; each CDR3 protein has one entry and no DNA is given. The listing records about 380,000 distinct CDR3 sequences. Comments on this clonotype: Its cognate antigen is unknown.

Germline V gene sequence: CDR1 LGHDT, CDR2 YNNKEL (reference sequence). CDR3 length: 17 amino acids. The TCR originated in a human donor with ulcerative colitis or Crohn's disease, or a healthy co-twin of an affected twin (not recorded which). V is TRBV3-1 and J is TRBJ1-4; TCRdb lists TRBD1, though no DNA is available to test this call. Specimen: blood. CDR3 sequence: CASSPGDSSATNEKLFF.